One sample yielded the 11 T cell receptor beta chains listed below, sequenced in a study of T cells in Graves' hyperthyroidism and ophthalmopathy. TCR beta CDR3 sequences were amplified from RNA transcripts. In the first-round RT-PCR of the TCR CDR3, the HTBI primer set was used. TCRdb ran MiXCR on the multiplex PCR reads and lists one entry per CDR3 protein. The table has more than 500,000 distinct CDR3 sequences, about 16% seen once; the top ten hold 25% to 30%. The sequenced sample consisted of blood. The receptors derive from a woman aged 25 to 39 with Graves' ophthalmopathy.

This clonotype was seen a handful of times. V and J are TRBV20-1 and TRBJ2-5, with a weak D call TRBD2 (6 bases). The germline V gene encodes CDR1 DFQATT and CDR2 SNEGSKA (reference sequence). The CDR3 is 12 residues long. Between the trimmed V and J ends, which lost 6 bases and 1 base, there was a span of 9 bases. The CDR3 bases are TGCAGTGCCTTGGAGGGCCAAGAGACCCAGTACTTC. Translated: CSALEGQETQYF.

The CDR3 loop is CASSHLFPAPQETQYF. The CDR3 bases are TGCGCCAGCAGCCACTTATTTCCTGCCCCTCAAGAGACCCAGTACTTC. This chain links TRBV4-3 with TRBJ2-5; no firm D call. Germline V gene lookup returns CDR1 LGHNA and CDR2 YSLEER. This CDR3 region has 16 residues. Between the trimmed V and J ends, which lost 3 bases and 2 bases, there was a span of 16 bases.

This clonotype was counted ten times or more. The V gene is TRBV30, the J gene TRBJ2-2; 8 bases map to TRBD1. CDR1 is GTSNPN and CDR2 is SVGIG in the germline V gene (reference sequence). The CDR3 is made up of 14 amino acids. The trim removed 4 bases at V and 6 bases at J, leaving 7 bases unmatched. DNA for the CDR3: TGTGCCTGGATAGGGACAGGACATGCCGGGGAGCTGTTTTTT. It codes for CAWIGTGHAGELFF. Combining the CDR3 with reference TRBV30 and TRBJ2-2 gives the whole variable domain SQTIHQWPATLVQPVGSPLSLECTVEGTSNPNLYWYRQAAGRGLQLLFYSVGIGQISSEVPQNLSASRPQDRQFILSSKKLLLSDSGFYLCAWIGTGHAGELFFGEGSRLTVL.

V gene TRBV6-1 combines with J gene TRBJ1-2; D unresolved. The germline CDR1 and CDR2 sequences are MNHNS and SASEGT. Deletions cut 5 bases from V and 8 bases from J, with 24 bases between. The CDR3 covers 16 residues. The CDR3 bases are TGTGCCAGCAGTTATTCAACAGAATCTCTCGACTTGGGCTACACCTTC. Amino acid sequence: CASSYSTESLDLGYTF.

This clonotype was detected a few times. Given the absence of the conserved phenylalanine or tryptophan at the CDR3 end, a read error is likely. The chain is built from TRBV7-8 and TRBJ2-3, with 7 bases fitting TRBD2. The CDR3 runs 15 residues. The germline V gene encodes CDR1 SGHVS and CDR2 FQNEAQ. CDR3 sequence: CASSLLTSDTDTQYL. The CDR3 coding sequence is TGTGCCAGTAGCTTACTAACTAGCGACACAGATACGCAGTATCTT.

The CDR3 is CSARYETDYEQYF. The CDR3 coding sequence is TGCAGTGCTAGGTACGAGACGGACTACGAGCAGTACTTC. V gene TRBV20-1 combines with J gene TRBJ2-7; D is unresolved. Germline V gives CDR1 DFQATT, CDR2 SNEGSKA (reference sequence). The germline V and J ends were trimmed by 3 bases and 3 bases, with 12 bases remaining between them. CDR3 size: 13 residues.

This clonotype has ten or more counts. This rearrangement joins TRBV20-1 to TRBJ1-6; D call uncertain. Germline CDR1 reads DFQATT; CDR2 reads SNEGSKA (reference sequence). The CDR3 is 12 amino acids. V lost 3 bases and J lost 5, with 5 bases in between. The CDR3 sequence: CSASDNNSPLHF. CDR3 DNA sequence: TGCAGTGCTAGCGACAATAATTCACCCCTCCACTTT.

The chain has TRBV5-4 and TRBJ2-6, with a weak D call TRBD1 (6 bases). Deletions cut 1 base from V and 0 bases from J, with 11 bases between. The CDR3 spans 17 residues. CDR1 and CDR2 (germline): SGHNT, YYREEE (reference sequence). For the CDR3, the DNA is TGTGCCAGCAGCTTGTCGGGACACAGCTCTGGGGCCAACGTCCTGACTTTC. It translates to CASSLSGHSSGANVLTF.

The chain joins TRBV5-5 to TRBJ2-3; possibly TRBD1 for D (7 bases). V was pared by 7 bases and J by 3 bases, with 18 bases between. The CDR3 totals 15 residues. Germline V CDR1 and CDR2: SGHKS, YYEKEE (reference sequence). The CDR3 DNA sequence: TGTGCCAGCGGCCCAGGGGGGTTTCGGACAGATACGCAGTATTTT. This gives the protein CASGPGGFRTDTQYF.

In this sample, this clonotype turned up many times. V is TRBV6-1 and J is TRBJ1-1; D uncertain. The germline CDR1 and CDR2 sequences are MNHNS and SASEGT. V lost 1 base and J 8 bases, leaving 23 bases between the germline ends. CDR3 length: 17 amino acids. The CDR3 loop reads CASSEGVVAGSAVEAFF. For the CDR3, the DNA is TGTGCCAGCAGTGAAGGAGTCGTCGCGGGGAGCGCGGTAGAAGCTTTCTTT.

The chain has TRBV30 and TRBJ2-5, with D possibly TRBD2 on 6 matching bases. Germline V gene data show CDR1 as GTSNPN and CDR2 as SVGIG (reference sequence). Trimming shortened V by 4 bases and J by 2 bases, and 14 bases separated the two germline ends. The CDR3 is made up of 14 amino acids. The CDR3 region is CAWITRDLQETQYF. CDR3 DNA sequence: TGTGCCTGGATCACCCGGGACTTACAAGAGACCCAGTACTTC.